This T cell receptor (beta chain) was obtained from a study of blood T cell repertoires in COVID-19. V dropped 4 bases and J dropped 2 bases, with 8 bases sitting between them. The CDR3 extends over 14 amino acids. In germline, CDR1 is LGHNA, CDR2 YSLEER. In the authors' workflow: Estimation of nucleated cell counts was performed using reference gene primer amplification. TCRdb keeps only in-frame clones here, not all; method: immunoSEQ multiplex PCR. Clonal size and the V and J genes are those of that table, whereas D and trimming came from the DNA. The sample has around 140,000 clones, approximately 89% seen once.

The chain carries TRBV4-3 and TRBJ2-2; weak D call: TRBD1 (6 bases). The sample was peripheral blood. This clonotype was sampled from a human donor in a cohort sampled during active COVID-19. In DNA form, the CDR3 reads TGCGCCAGCAGCCGGACAGCCAACACCGGGGAGCTGTTTTTT. Translating it yields CASSRTANTGELFF.